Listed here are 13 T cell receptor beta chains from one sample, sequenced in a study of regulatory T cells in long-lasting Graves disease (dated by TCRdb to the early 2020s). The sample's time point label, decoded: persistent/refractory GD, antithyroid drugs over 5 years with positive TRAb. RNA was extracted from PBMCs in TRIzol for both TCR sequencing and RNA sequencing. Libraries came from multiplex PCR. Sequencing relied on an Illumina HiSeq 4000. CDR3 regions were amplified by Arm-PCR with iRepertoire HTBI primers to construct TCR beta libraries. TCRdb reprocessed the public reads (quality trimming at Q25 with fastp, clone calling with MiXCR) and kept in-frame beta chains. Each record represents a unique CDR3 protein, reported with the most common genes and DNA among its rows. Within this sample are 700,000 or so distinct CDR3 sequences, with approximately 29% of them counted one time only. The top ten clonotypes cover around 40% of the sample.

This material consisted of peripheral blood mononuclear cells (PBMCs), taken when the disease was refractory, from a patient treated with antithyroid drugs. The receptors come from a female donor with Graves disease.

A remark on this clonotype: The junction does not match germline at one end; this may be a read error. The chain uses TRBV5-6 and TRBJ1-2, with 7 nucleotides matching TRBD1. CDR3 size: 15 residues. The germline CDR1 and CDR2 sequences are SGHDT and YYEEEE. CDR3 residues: CASSFDRATNYGYAF. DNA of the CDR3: TGTGCCAGCAGCTTTGACAGGGCAACTAACTATGGCTACGCCTTC.

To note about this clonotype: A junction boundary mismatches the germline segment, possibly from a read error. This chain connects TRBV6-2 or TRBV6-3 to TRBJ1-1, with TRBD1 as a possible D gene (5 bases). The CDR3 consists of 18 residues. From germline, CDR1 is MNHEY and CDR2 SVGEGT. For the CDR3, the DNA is TGTGCCGGCAGTACCCCCCCAGGAGAGCGGGGACTGAACACTGAAGCTTTCTTT. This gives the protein CAGSTPPGERGLNTEAFF.

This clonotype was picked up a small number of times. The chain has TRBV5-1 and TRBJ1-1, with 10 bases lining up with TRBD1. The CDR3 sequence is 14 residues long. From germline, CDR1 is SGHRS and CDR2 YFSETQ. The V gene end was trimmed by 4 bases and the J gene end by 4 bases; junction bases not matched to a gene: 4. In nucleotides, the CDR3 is TGCGCCAGCAGCCATGGACAGGGGGGCACTGAAGCTTTCTTT. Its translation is CASSHGQGGTEAFF.

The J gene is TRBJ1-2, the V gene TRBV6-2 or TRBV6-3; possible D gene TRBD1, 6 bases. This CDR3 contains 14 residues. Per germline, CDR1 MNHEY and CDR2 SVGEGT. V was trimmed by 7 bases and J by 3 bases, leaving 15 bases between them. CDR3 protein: CASTYRASDYGYTF. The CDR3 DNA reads TGTGCCAGCACATACAGGGCGTCGGACTATGGCTACACCTTC.

CDR3 nucleotide sequence: TGTGCCAGTAGTATGGGGCAGGGTGGCCAGCCCCAGCATTTT. Its protein product is CASSMGQGGQPQHF. This chain connects TRBV19 to TRBJ1-5; the D gene is possibly TRBD1 (5 bases). Trimming pared 3 bases from V and 7 bases from J, leaving 13 bases between. In germline, CDR1 is LNHDA, CDR2 SQIVND (reference sequence). The CDR3 spans 14 residues. Full variable domain (outside the CDR3, taken from reference TRBV19 and TRBJ1-5): DGGITQSPKYLFRKEGQNVTLSCEQNLNHDAMYWYRQDPGQGLRLIYYSQIVNDFQKGDIAEGYSVSREKKESFPLTVTSAQKNPTAFYLCASSMGQGGQPQHFGDGTRLSIL.

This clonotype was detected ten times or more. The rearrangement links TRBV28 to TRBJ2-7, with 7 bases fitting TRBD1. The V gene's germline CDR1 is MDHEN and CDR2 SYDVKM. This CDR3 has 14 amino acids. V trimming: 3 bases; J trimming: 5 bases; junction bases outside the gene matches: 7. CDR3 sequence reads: CASSLLGTVNEQYF. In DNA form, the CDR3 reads TGTGCCAGCAGTTTGTTAGGGACAGTCAACGAGCAGTACTTC. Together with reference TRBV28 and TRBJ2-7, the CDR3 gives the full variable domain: DVKVTQSSRYLVKRTGEKVFLECVQDMDHENMFWYRQDPGLGLRLIYFSYDVKMKEKGDIPEGYSVSREKKERFSLILESASTNQTSMYLCASSLLGTVNEQYFGPGTRLTVT.

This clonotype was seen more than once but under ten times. The CDR3 here is CATSDPKGYGYTF. In DNA form, the CDR3 reads TGTGCCACCAGTGATCCAAAGGGTTATGGCTACACCTTC. V and J are TRBV24-1 and TRBJ1-2, with no clear D. The CDR3 consists of 13 residues. V dropped 3 bases and J dropped 5 bases, with 9 bases sitting between them. CDR1 and CDR2 from the germline V gene are KGHDR and SFDVKD.

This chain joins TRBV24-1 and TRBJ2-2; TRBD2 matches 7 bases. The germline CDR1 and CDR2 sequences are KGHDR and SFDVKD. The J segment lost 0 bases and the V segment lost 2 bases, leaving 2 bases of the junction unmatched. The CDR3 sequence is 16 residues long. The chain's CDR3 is CATSDSGGANTGELFF. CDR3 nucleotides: TGTGCCACCAGTGATTCGGGAGGAGCGAACACCGGGGAGCTGTTTTTT.

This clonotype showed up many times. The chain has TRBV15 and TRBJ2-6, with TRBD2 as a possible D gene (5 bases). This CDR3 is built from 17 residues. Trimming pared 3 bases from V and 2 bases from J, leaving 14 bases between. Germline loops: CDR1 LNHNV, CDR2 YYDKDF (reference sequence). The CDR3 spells CATSREILGTGANVLTF. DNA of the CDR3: TGTGCCACCAGCAGGGAAATACTAGGGACTGGGGCCAACGTCCTGACTTTC.

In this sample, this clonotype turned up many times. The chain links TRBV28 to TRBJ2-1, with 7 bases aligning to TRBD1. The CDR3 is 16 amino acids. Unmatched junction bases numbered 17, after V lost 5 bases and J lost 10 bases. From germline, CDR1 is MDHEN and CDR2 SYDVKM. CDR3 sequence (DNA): TGTGCCAGCAGTGAACGGGACAGCTCAGGGATTAGAGAGCAGTTCTTC. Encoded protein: CASSERDSSGIREQFF.

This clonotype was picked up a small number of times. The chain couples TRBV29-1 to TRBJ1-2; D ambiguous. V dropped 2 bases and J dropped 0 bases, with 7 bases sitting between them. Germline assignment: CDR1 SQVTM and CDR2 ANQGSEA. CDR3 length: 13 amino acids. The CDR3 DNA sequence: TGCAGCGTTGAATTGGCCGCTAACTATGGCTACACCTTC. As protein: CSVELAANYGYTF. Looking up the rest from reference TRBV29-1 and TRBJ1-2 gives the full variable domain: SAVISQKPSRDICQRGTSLTIQCQVDSQVTMMFWYRQQPGQSLTLIATANQGSEATYESGFVIDKFPISRPNLTFSTLTVSNMSPEDSSIYLCSVELAANYGYTFGSGTRLTVV.

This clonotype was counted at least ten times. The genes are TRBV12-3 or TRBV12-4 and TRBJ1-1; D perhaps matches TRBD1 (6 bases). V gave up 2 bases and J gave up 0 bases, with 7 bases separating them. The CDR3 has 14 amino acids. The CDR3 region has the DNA TGTGCCAGCAGTTTAACAGGGCTGAACACTGAAGCTTTCTTT. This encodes CASSLTGLNTEAFF.

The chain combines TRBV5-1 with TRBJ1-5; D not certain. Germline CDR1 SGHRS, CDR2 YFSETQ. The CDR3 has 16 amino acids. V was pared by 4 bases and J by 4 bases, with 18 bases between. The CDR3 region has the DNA TGCGCCAGCAGCCCCGGGGAACGCATCGAAAATCAGCCCCAGCATTTT. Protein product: CASSPGERIENQPQHF. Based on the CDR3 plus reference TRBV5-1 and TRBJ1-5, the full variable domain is KAGVTQTPRYLIKTRGQQVTLSCSPISGHRSVSWYQQTPGQGLQFLFEYFSETQRNKGNFPGRFSGRQFSNSRSEMNVSTLELGDSALYLCASSPGERIENQPQHFGDGTRLSIL.